The 27 T cell receptor beta chains below all came from one sample that was sequenced in a study of T cell responses to AZD1222 COVID-19 vaccine. The method was immunoSEQ multiplex PCR; TCRdb's version includes in-frame clones alone and lacks a portion of them. The profile shows fewer than 110,000 clones, around nine tenths of them singletons. The material was peripheral blood, obtained 28 days after the second AZD1222 dose. Receptors originate from an adult who received the AZD1222 COVID-19 vaccine.

The chain carries TRBV19 and TRBJ1-6; unclear D gene. CDR3 length equals 16 residues. Germline CDR1 LNHDA, CDR2 SQIVND (reference sequence). Trimming cost V 2 bases and J 0 bases, with 8 bases left between them. The CDR3 loop is CASSISSSSYNSPLHF. CDR3 DNA: TGTGCCAGTAGTATATCTTCGAGCTCCTATAATTCACCCCTCCACTTT.

This clone was counted a single time. The J gene is TRBJ1-2, the V gene TRBV20-1; D perhaps matches TRBD1 (5 bases). The CDR3 extends over 11 amino acids. V was clipped by 6 bases and J by 8 bases, with 13 bases between them. Looked up from germline, CDR1 is DFQATT and CDR2 is SNEGSKA (reference sequence). Here the CDR3 DNA reads TGCAGTGCGTCGGGGCTACGGGGCTACACCTTC. This sequence encodes CSASGLRGYTF.

The J gene is TRBJ2-2, the V gene TRBV5-1; 7 bases match TRBD1. CDR3 size: 14 residues. J was trimmed by 6 bases and V by 4 bases; bases with no gene match: 6. The germline V gene encodes CDR1 SGHRS and CDR2 YFSETQ. The CDR3 sequence is CASSPGTAAGELFF. DNA for the CDR3: TGCGCCAGCAGCCCGGGGACAGCCGCCGGGGAGCTGTTTTTT.

A remark on this clone: Other DNA sequences within the sample encode an identical CDR3. The V gene is TRBV11-2, the J gene TRBJ1-2; 10 bases are a match to TRBD1. The CDR3 is 14 residues long. Germline V lookup: CDR1 SGHAT, CDR2 FQNNGV. J was trimmed by 2 bases and V by 3 bases; bases with no gene match: 0. The CDR3 DNA follows: TGTGCCAGCAGCTTGGGACAGGGGAACTATGGCTACACCTTC. It specifies CASSLGQGNYGYTF.

This chain uses TRBV5-1 with TRBJ1-1; maybe TRBD1 (6 bases). In germline, CDR1 is SGHRS, CDR2 YFSETQ. Trimming stripped 0 bases from V and 4 bases from J, with 13 bases between. The CDR3 covers 15 residues. As DNA, the CDR3 is TGCGCCAGCAGCTTGGACGGGGGCAGGGGCACTGAAGCTTTCTTT. It yields the protein CASSLDGGRGTEAFF.

This clone was counted once. The genes are TRBV25-1 and TRBJ1-2, with a tentative D call TRBD1 (5 bases). CDR1 MGHDK and CDR2 SYGVNS come from the germline V gene. With 8 bases removed from V and 4 bases from J, the gap between germline ends came to 17 bases. This CDR3 is 14 amino acids long. Here the CDR3 DNA reads TGTGCCAGCTGCCCCGGGGGATCATGCTATGGCTACACCTTC. Its protein is CASCPGGSCYGYTF.

The chain has TRBV7-2 and TRBJ2-5, with TRBD1 as a possible D gene (6 bases). The length of the CDR3 is 16 residues. Germline CDR1 and CDR2: SGHTA and FQGNSA. The V and J ends lost 5 bases and 0 bases respectively, with 16 bases between them. The CDR3 nucleotides are TGTGCCAGCAGCGAACCCTGGACAGATAACCAAGAGACCCAGTACTTC. Amino acid sequence: CASSEPWTDNQETQYF.

V gene TRBV3-1 (or the pseudogene TRBV3-2) combines with J gene TRBJ1-1; no firm D call. CDR3 length: 12 amino acids. Trimming took 1 base from V and 4 from J, leaving 4 bases between them. CDR1 is LGHDT and CDR2 is YNNKEL in the germline V gene (reference sequence). The CDR3: CASSQGSTEAFF. In DNA form, the CDR3 reads TGTGCCAGCAGCCAAGGAAGCACTGAAGCTTTCTTT.

The chain combines TRBV3-1 (or the pseudogene TRBV3-2) with TRBJ2-1; 9 bases line up with TRBD1. Germline CDR1 LGHDT, CDR2 YNNKEL (reference sequence). V gave up 4 bases and J gave up 7 bases; unmatched junction bases: 8. The CDR3 consists of 15 residues. The CDR3 region has the DNA TGTGCCAGCAGCCCGGACAGGGGACTTTGGAATGAGCAGTTCTTC. It translates to CASSPDRGLWNEQFF.

The chain joins TRBV7-9 to TRBJ1-1; D possibly corresponds to TRBD1 (5 bases). Germline V gene sequence: CDR1 SEHNR, CDR2 FQNEAQ (reference sequence). V lost 3 bases and J 4 bases, leaving 9 bases between the germline ends. The CDR3 sequence is 13 residues long. The CDR3 is CASSLPGRTEAFF. The CDR3 DNA sequence: TGTGCCAGCAGCTTGCCGGGACGCACTGAAGCTTTCTTT.

The CDR3 sequence: CASSYSVGRPSYEQYF. For the CDR3, the DNA is TGTGCCAGCAGTTACTCGGTAGGGAGGCCCTCCTACGAGCAGTACTTC. V is TRBV6-5 and J is TRBJ2-7, with D possibly matching TRBD2 (6 bases). With 0 bases removed from V and 0 bases from J, the gap between germline ends came to 12 bases. Germline V gene sequence: CDR1 MNHEY, CDR2 SVGAGI. The CDR3 length is 16 residues.

The chain joins TRBV11-1 to TRBJ1-5; D call uncertain. Germline V gene data show CDR1 as SGHAT and CDR2 as FQDESV (reference sequence). The V and J ends lost 3 bases and 3 bases respectively, with 9 bases between them. The CDR3 covers 14 residues. The CDR3 coding sequence is TGTGCCAGCAGCTTTTCCGGGAACAATCAGCCCCAGCATTTT. Encoded protein: CASSFSGNNQPQHF.

The rearrangement links TRBV2 to TRBJ1-5; maybe TRBD1 (5 bases). V was trimmed by 6 bases and J by 5 bases, leaving 14 bases between them. Germline CDR1 and CDR2: SNHLY and FYNNEI. The CDR3 is 14 residues long. The DNA of the CDR3 is TGTGCCAGCAGCCGAAGTACAGGATATCAGCCCCAGCATTTT. Protein sequence: CASSRSTGYQPQHF. The full variable domain, in which reference TRBV2 and TRBJ1-5 provide the parts outside the CDR3, is EPEVTQTPSHQVTQMGQEVILRCVPISNHLYFYWYRQILGQKVEFLVSFYNNEISEKSEIFDDQFSVERPDGSNFTLKIRSTKLEDSAMYFCASSRSTGYQPQHFGDGTRLSIL.

This clone occurred a few times. The sample carries other DNA sequences with the same CDR3. The chain carries TRBV28 and TRBJ1-2; 9 nucleotides line up with TRBD1. CDR1 and CDR2 (germline): MDHEN, SYDVKM. The CDR3 totals 13 residues. The V segment lost 3 bases and the J segment 5 bases; nucleotides outside the gene matches: 1. CDR3 loop: CASSLDRGYGYTF. The CDR3 DNA reads as TGTGCCAGCAGTTTGGACAGGGGTTATGGCTACACCTTC.

The chain uses TRBV19 and TRBJ1-5, with a tentative D call TRBD1 (6 bases). Trimming removed 3 bases at V and 2 bases at J, with 14 bases between. The CDR3 spans 16 residues. Germline CDR1 LNHDA, CDR2 SQIVND (reference sequence). In nucleotides, the CDR3 is TGTGCCAGTAGTATCCCGGGACAATGGGGCAATCAGCCCCAGCATTTT. This translates into CASSIPGQWGNQPQHF.

This rearrangement joins TRBV19 to TRBJ2-5; TRBD2 agrees at 11 bases. The length of the CDR3 is 16 residues. CDR1 and CDR2 (germline): LNHDA, SQIVND (reference sequence). J lost 0 bases, V lost 3 bases, and 3 bases had no gene match. The CDR3 sequence is CASSIRLAGNQETQYF. The CDR3, as DNA: TGTGCCAGTAGTATTAGACTAGCGGGGAACCAAGAGACCCAGTACTTC.

V gene TRBV5-5 combines with J gene TRBJ1-6, with D possibly being TRBD1 (5 bases). CDR1 SGHKS and CDR2 YYEKEE come from the germline V gene (reference sequence). The CDR3 length is 15 residues. V dropped 2 bases and J dropped 2 bases, with 8 bases sitting between them. CDR3 protein: CASSFGGAYNSPLHF. The CDR3 DNA sequence: TGTGCCAGCAGCTTCGGGGGGGCCTATAATTCACCCCTCCACTTT.

V gene TRBV29-1 combines with J gene TRBJ1-1, with 9 bases that match TRBD1. V was pared by 7 bases and J by 11 bases, with 14 bases of the junction left unmatched. Germline loops: CDR1 SQVTM, CDR2 ANQGSEA. The CDR3 covers 13 residues. DNA for the CDR3: TGCAGCGGGCAGGGACAGGGAGAAAGGGGGGCTTTCTTT. Translating gives CSGQGQGERGAFF.

This chain uses TRBV27 with TRBJ1-1; a possible D gene is TRBD1 (6 bases). The CDR3 is 15 amino acids. Germline V gene data show CDR1 as MNHEY and CDR2 as SMNVEV (reference sequence). V was clipped by 2 bases and J by 0 bases, with 10 bases between them. This CDR3 reads CASSLRTAMNTEAFF. For the CDR3, the DNA is TGTGCCAGCAGTTTACGGACAGCAATGAACACTGAAGCTTTCTTT.

The CDR3: CASTLQVGYGYTF. DNA for the CDR3: TGTGCCAGCACCTTACAAGTAGGCTATGGCTACACCTTC. The chain is built from TRBV12-3 or TRBV12-4 and TRBJ1-2; D is ambiguous. V gave up 7 bases and J gave up 4 bases, with 13 bases separating them. The CDR3 runs to 13 residues.

V gene TRBV9 combines with J gene TRBJ1-1; 7 nucleotides agree with TRBD1. This CDR3 is 14 amino acids long. V shed 3 bases and J 1 base; nucleotides not matched to a gene: 3. Germline assignment: CDR1 SGDLS and CDR2 YYNGEE. The CDR3 region is CASSAGQKNTEAFF. The DNA of the CDR3 is TGTGCCAGCAGCGCGGGACAGAAGAACACTGAAGCTTTCTTT. Using reference TRBV9 and TRBJ1-1 for the parts outside the CDR3, the full variable domain is DSGVTQTPKHLITATGQRVTLRCSPRSGDLSVYWYQQSLDQGLQFLIQYYNGEERAKGNILERFSAQQFPDLHSELNLSSLELGDSALYFCASSAGQKNTEAFFGQGTRLTVV.

This sequence joins TRBV9 and TRBJ2-7; 9 bases line up with TRBD2. The germline V gene encodes CDR1 SGDLS and CDR2 YYNGEE. The CDR3 spans 15 residues. Trimming at V came to 4 bases and at J to 7 bases, leaving 12 bases not matched to a gene. The CDR3 protein is CASSLSGSNLQEQYF. CDR3 DNA: TGTGCCAGCAGCCTTAGCGGGAGTAATTTACAGGAGCAGTACTTC.

The rearrangement joins TRBV9 to TRBJ2-2; no definite D call. This CDR3 contains 12 residues. V lost 2 bases, J lost 4 bases, and 3 bases lay in between. In germline, CDR1 is SGDLS, CDR2 YYNGEE. The CDR3 coding sequence is TGTGCCAGCAGCGTCCCCACCGGGGAGCTGTTTTTT. Encoded protein: CASSVPTGELFF.

The V call is TRBV28, the J call TRBJ1-5; D gene unclear. The CDR3 extends over 11 amino acids. Per the germline V gene, CDR1 is MDHEN and CDR2 is SYDVKM. Trimming removed 8 bases from V and 8 bases from J, with 10 bases in between. CDR3 sequence: CASAGLKPQHF. In DNA form, the CDR3 reads TGTGCCAGCGCAGGCCTGAAGCCCCAGCATTTT.

The chain joins TRBV24-1 to TRBJ2-1; maybe TRBD2 (6 bases). Trimming removed 0 bases at V and 7 bases at J, with 9 bases between. Looked up from germline, CDR1 is KGHDR and CDR2 is SFDVKD. The CDR3 totals 14 residues. In DNA form, the CDR3 reads TGTGCCACCAGTGATTTGCGGCGGGGAAATGAGCAGTTCTTC. Protein: CATSDLRRGNEQFF.

This clone was seen only once. This chain links TRBV7-6 with TRBJ1-3; D is ambiguous. The germline CDR1 and CDR2 sequences are SGHVS and FNYEAQ. This CDR3 is 15 amino acids long. V was trimmed by 5 bases and J by 0 bases, leaving 11 bases between them. CDR3 sequence reads: CASSPGLSSGNTIYF. The CDR3 DNA reads TGTGCCAGCAGCCCCGGACTGAGCTCTGGAAACACCATATATTTT.

The chain employs TRBV6-5 and TRBJ2-7; 10 positions agree with TRBD1. The germline V gene encodes CDR1 MNHEY and CDR2 SVGAGI. Unmatched junction bases numbered 2, after V lost 3 bases and J lost 6 bases. This CDR3 comprises 13 residues. This CDR3 is CASSYGQGVEQYF. The CDR3 DNA is TGTGCCAGCAGTTATGGACAGGGGGTCGAGCAGTACTTC.